The 18 T cell receptor beta chains in this list originate from one sample, sequenced in a study of blood T cell repertoires in COVID-19 (dated by TCRdb to the early 2020s). Libraries came from the immunoSEQ multiplex PCR assay. This immuneACCESS table, as held by TCRdb, lists in-frame sequences with V and J called but not all clones. Of the missing ones, under half trace to an unresolved V gene in checked studies; the others have no known cause. The sample table lists under 300,000 clones, around 80% of them with a count of one. Of the sample, roughly 4% falls within the top ten clones. The material sequenced was peripheral blood. All receptors derive from a woman in her forties with active or convalescent COVID-19.

DNA for the CDR3: TGTGCCAGCAGCGCGACAGGGGGTAATCAGCCCCAGCATTTT. Its protein is CASSATGGNQPQHF. The V call is TRBV3-1 (or the pseudogene TRBV3-2), the J call TRBJ1-5, with 9 bases that match TRBD1. Germline lookup yields CDR1 LGHDT and CDR2 YNNKEL (reference sequence). The CDR3 covers 14 residues. The J segment lost 4 bases and the V segment lost 5 bases, leaving 3 bases of the junction unmatched.

The chain carries TRBV2 and TRBJ1-1; tentatively, D is TRBD1 (5 bases). Germline CDR1 is SNHLY and CDR2 is FYNNEI. The CDR3 totals 12 residues. V was trimmed by 7 bases and J by 11 bases, leaving 17 bases between them. The CDR3 reads CASNLGRAEAFF. For the CDR3, the DNA is TGTGCCAGCAATTTGGGCAGGGCGGAGGCTTTCTTT. The full variable domain, with the rest looked up from reference TRBV2 and TRBJ1-1, is EPEVTQTPSHQVTQMGQEVILRCVPISNHLYFYWYRQILGQKVEFLVSFYNNEISEKSEIFDDQFSVERPDGSNFTLKIRSTKLEDSAMYFCASNLGRAEAFFGQGTRLTVV.

The V gene is TRBV6-6, the J gene TRBJ1-5, with 7 bases that match TRBD1. Germline CDR1 reads MNHNY; CDR2 reads SVGAGI (reference sequence). This CDR3 contains 12 residues. J gave up 9 bases and V 6 bases, and 5 bases lay outside the gene matches. This chain's CDR3 is CASSPTGRPQHF. The CDR3 nucleotides read TGTGCCAGCAGCCCGACAGGGAGGCCCCAGCATTTT.

This clone was detected only a few times. V and J are TRBV10-1 and TRBJ1-5; tentative D call: TRBD1 (5 bases). Trimming took 2 bases from V and 4 from J, leaving 15 bases between them. The germline CDR1 and CDR2 sequences are WNHNN and SYGVQD (reference sequence). The CDR3 spans 16 residues. The CDR3 DNA follows: TGCGCCAGCAGTGAGGGTCGGGCCGGGGGGAATCAGCCCCAGCATTTT. This translates into CASSEGRAGGNQPQHF.

This clone appeared many times. CDR3 amino acids: CASSLMGGETQYF. The DNA for the CDR3 is TGTGCCAGCAGCTTAATGGGCGGGGAGACCCAGTACTTC. J is TRBJ2-5 and V is TRBV7-9; TRBD2 is a possible D gene (5 bases). This CDR3 is built from 13 residues. Trimming removed 2 bases at V and 5 bases at J, with 9 bases between. Per the germline V gene, CDR1 is SEHNR and CDR2 is FQNEAQ (reference sequence).

The rearrangement joins TRBV2 to TRBJ2-1, with a possible D match to TRBD1 (5 bases). Trimming cost V 1 base and J 5 bases, with 9 bases left between them. This CDR3 region has 14 residues. CDR1 SNHLY and CDR2 FYNNEI come from the germline V gene. CDR3 nucleotides: TGTGCCAGCAGTGAAGAGGGCAGGGACAATGAGCAGTTCTTC. This encodes CASSEEGRDNEQFF. Together with reference TRBV2 and TRBJ2-1, the CDR3 gives the full variable domain: EPEVTQTPSHQVTQMGQEVILRCVPISNHLYFYWYRQILGQKVEFLVSFYNNEISEKSEIFDDQFSVERPDGSNFTLKIRSTKLEDSAMYFCASSEEGRDNEQFFGPGTRLTVL.

This chain uses TRBV3-1 (or the pseudogene TRBV3-2) with TRBJ1-2; TRBD1 aligns across 11 bases. The V gene's germline CDR1 is LGHDT and CDR2 YNNKEL (reference sequence). This CDR3 is built from 13 residues. With V trimmed by 3 bases and J by 10 bases, 4 bases remained unmatched. CDR3 residues: CASSQGQGVDYTF. CDR3 bases: TGTGCCAGCAGCCAGGGACAGGGGGTAGACTACACCTTC.

The rearrangement links TRBV29-1 to TRBJ1-2, with a possible D match to TRBD1 (5 bases). The CDR3 runs 13 residues. V was clipped by 4 bases and J by 1 base, with 10 bases between them. Per the germline V gene, CDR1 is SQVTM and CDR2 is ANQGSEA. CDR3: CSVVMGLNYGYTF. The CDR3 DNA reads as TGCAGCGTTGTTATGGGACTTAACTATGGCTACACCTTC.

This clone turned up a few times. The J gene is TRBJ1-1, the V gene TRBV6-5, with 7 bases matching TRBD1. CDR1 and CDR2 (germline): MNHEY, SVGAGI. The CDR3 loop spans 14 amino acids. Losses at the gene ends were 0 bases for V and 6 bases for J; bases not matched to a gene: 4. The CDR3 DNA follows: TGTGCCAGCAGTTACTCGGGACAGATCGCTGAAGCTTTCTTT. Translating it yields CASSYSGQIAEAFF.

This rearrangement joins TRBV13 to TRBJ1-6, with TRBD1 as a possible D gene (5 bases). CDR3 size: 16 residues. Germline V gene data show CDR1 as PRHDT and CDR2 as FYEKMQ (reference sequence). With 5 bases removed from V and 13 bases from J, the gap between germline ends came to 24 bases. The CDR3 region has the DNA TGTGCCAGCAGCGCGTACAAGGTTGGTGGGGCTTGGCCCCTCCACTTT. Protein product: CASSAYKVGGAWPLHF.

The V call is TRBV11-2, the J call TRBJ2-1; no clear D gene. The V end lost 0 bases, the J end lost 4 bases, and 10 bases lay between the germline ends. The germline gives CDR1 SGHAT, CDR2 FQNNGV. This CDR3 comprises 15 residues. CDR3 nucleotide sequence: TGTGCCAGCAGCTTAGATAGCCTCCCTTACAATGAGCAGTTCTTC. It codes for CASSLDSLPYNEQFF.

The chain links TRBV6-5 to TRBJ1-6; a weak D match, TRBD1 (5 bases). Trimming cost V 7 bases and J 7 bases, with 14 bases left between them. The length of the CDR3 is 14 residues. CDR1 MNHEY and CDR2 SVGAGI come from the germline V gene. In nucleotides, the CDR3 is TGTGCCAGCAACTCAGGGTGGCGGAATTCACCCCTCCACTTT. Encoded protein: CASNSGWRNSPLHF.

The rearrangement links TRBV3-1 (or the pseudogene TRBV3-2) to TRBJ1-2; perhaps TRBD1 as D (6 bases). This CDR3 is built from 14 residues. CDR1 is LGHDT, CDR2 YNNKEL, per germline (reference sequence). Trimming took off 0 bases at V and 1 base at J, with 6 bases between the two ends. CDR3 coding DNA: TGTGCCAGCAGCCAAGAAGGGGGTAACTATGGCTACACCTTC. Translation: CASSQEGGNYGYTF.

This chain links TRBV27 with TRBJ1-2; no definite D call. The length of the CDR3 is 11 residues. Germline V CDR1 and CDR2: MNHEY, SMNVEV (reference sequence). V was clipped by 6 bases and J by 8 bases, with 10 bases between them. This CDR3 reads CASRGVGGYTF. CDR3 sequence (DNA): TGTGCCAGCAGAGGAGTCGGAGGCTACACCTTC.

The rearrangement uses TRBV4-2 and TRBJ2-2, with 9 bases aligning to TRBD2. Trimming at V came to 1 base and at J to 7 bases, leaving 7 bases not matched to a gene. From germline, CDR1 is LGHNA and CDR2 YNFKEQ. This CDR3 comprises 16 residues. The CDR3 coding sequence is TGTGCCAGCAGCCAAGGTGTGGCGGGGGGGAACGGGGAGCTGTTTTTT. This gives the protein CASSQGVAGGNGELFF.

Here the CDR3 DNA reads TGTGCCAGCACCTTCAGGATGCCTGCGGGGAGCGGCTATGGCTACACCTTC. It is translated as CASTFRMPAGSGYGYTF. The V and J genes are TRBV2 and TRBJ1-2; D gene unclear. The CDR3 covers 17 residues. CDR1 and CDR2 (germline): SNHLY, FYNNEI. Trimming left V 7 bases short and J 4 bases short, with 25 bases between. Combining the CDR3 with reference TRBV2 and TRBJ1-2 gives the whole variable domain EPEVTQTPSHQVTQMGQEVILRCVPISNHLYFYWYRQILGQKVEFLVSFYNNEISEKSEIFDDQFSVERPDGSNFTLKIRSTKLEDSAMYFCASTFRMPAGSGYGYTFGSGTRLTVV.

In this sample, this clone turned up a few times. The chain employs TRBV5-4 and TRBJ2-2; 8 bases agree with TRBD2. The junction had 7 bases not matched to a gene; V was cut back by 4 bases and J by 5 bases. The CDR3 contains 15 residues. In germline, CDR1 is SGHNT, CDR2 YYREEE (reference sequence). The CDR3 DNA reads as TGTGCCAGCAGCACCGGGACTAGGGGAACCGGGGAGCTGTTTTTT. Translated: CASSTGTRGTGELFF. Full variable domain (remainder filled in from reference TRBV5-4 and TRBJ2-2): ETGVTQSPTHLIKTRGQQVTLRCSSQSGHNTVSWYQQALGQGPQFIFQYYREEENGRGNFPPRFSGLQFPNYSSELNVNALELDDSALYLCASSTGTRGTGELFFGEGSRLTVL.

This chain links TRBV2 with TRBJ1-4; D remains ambiguous. The CDR3 spans 15 residues. Germline CDR1 and CDR2: SNHLY and FYNNEI. V shed 0 bases and J shed 7 bases, with 12 bases lying between them. The CDR3 spells CASSEAPGWVEKLFF. The CDR3 DNA reads TGTGCCAGCAGTGAAGCCCCAGGATGGGTTGAAAAACTGTTTTTT.